This T cell receptor (beta chain) was documented in a study of cytomegalovirus exposure and HLA in healthy donors. Study findings and constraints: The classifier was said to identify cytomegalovirus status with high specificity and sensitivity. Researchers reported in a later analysis that common viral pathogens appeared linked to several top clusters.

Amplification used 60 Vbeta primers and 13 Jbeta primers. The data were produced by immunoSEQ multiplex PCR, yet TCRdb's version contains in-frame clones alone and is incomplete. The sample includes approximately 140,000 clones, approximately 80% seen only once; the top ten take approximately 1.9%. The CDR3 totals 15 residues. Germline lookup yields CDR1 MDHEN and CDR2 SYDVKM. Trimming shortened V by 7 bases and J by 4 bases, and 17 bases separated the two germline ends. Of note for this clone: Its antigen is as yet unknown.

The chain has TRBV28 and TRBJ1-5; tentative D call: TRBD1 (5 bases). Sequencing was performed on PBMCs. This sequence was found in a woman aged 40 to 50 in good health and CMV-seronegative. CDR3 nucleotide sequence: TGTGCCAGCATCCTCAGGGATAACTTTAATCAGCCCCAGCATTTT. Amino acid sequence: CASILRDNFNQPQHF.